This entry lists 30 T cell receptor beta chains sequenced from one sample in a study of prognosis after radiotherapy for stage I lung cancer (dated by TCRdb to the early 2020s). TCRdb records Illumina HiSeq 3000 as the sequencer. Two rounds of multiplex PCR were used to amplify the TCR beta CDR3 region from genomic DNA. In the first PCR round, primers specific to each TRBV and TRBJ gene were used, and the primer sequences were filed in Chinese patent CN105087789A. TCRdb's own reprocessing of the public reads used fastp at Q25 and MiXCR and kept productive beta chains. All rows with the same CDR3 protein become a single entry with the most common DNA and genes. Across this sample there are roughly 30,000 distinct CDR3 sequences, with about 41% seen only once. The ten largest clones take up 32% of the sample. Source: PBMCs, taken before or after stereotactic body radiation therapy (not recorded which). These receptors were taken from a donor over 45 with non-small cell lung cancer.

This sequence joins TRBV6-2 or TRBV6-3 and TRBJ1-6; 7 bases agree with TRBD1. The V and J ends lost 6 bases and 6 bases, in that order; junction bases with no gene match: 8. Germline CDR1 MNHEY, CDR2 SVGEGT. The CDR3 sequence is 15 residues long. In DNA, the CDR3 is TGTGCCAGCAGGATAGGGACAGACGTTAATTCACCCCTCCACTTT. Translating it yields CASRIGTDVNSPLHF.

This clonotype was recorded at least ten times. The chain employs TRBV6-1 and TRBJ2-7; 8 nucleotides match TRBD1. J was trimmed by 2 bases and V by 5 bases; bases with no gene match: 5. The CDR3 sequence is 14 residues long. Germline V lookup: CDR1 MNHNS, CDR2 SASEGT. CDR3 residues: CASSRTGTTYEQYF. In DNA, the CDR3 is TGTGCCAGCAGTAGGACAGGGACCACCTACGAGCAGTACTTC.

This clonotype was seen ten or more times. The rearrangement uses TRBV30 and TRBJ1-1; possibly TRBD1 for D (5 bases). Germline V gene sequence: CDR1 GTSNPN, CDR2 SVGIG (reference sequence). Trimming removed 0 bases from V and 4 bases from J, with 9 bases in between. This CDR3 spans 13 amino acids. CDR3 DNA: TGTGCCTGGAGTGTTGTGGGGGGCACTGAAGCTTTCTTT. It yields the protein CAWSVVGGTEAFF. The full variable domain, with the rest looked up from reference TRBV30 and TRBJ1-1, is SQTIHQWPATLVQPVGSPLSLECTVEGTSNPNLYWYRQAAGRGLQLLFYSVGIGQISSEVPQNLSASRPQDRQFILSSKKLLLSDSGFYLCAWSVVGGTEAFFGQGTRLTVV.

In its sample, this clonotype was seen many times. V usage is TRBV20-1 and J usage is TRBJ2-7, with 10 positions matching TRBD2. CDR3 length equals 14 residues. Germline V gene lookup returns CDR1 DFQATT and CDR2 SNEGSKA (reference sequence). Losses at the gene ends were 4 bases for V and 2 bases for J; bases not matched to a gene: 5. Written as DNA, the CDR3 is TGCAGTGCTATTAGACTAGCGGGTACCTACGAGCAGTACTTC. Residues: CSAIRLAGTYEQYF.

This clonotype was counted ten times or more. One junction end does not reproduce the germline sequence, and a read error may be involved. The J gene is TRBJ1-1, the V gene TRBV6-2 or TRBV6-3, with D uncertain. Germline V CDR1 and CDR2: MNHEY, SVGEGT. The CDR3 has 12 residues. CDR3 bases: TGTGCCAGCAGTTACTCGGTGGGCGGGCTTCTCTTT. This gives the protein CASSYSVGGLLF.

This clonotype appeared many times. This chain links TRBV7-9 with TRBJ1-2; a possible D gene is TRBD1 (6 bases). This CDR3 is 14 amino acids long. Germline lookup yields CDR1 SEHNR and CDR2 FQNEAQ (reference sequence). V dropped 5 bases and J dropped 13 bases, with 23 bases sitting between them. CDR3: CASSRRQEPPPGTF. CDR3 in DNA: TGTGCCAGCAGCCGGAGACAGGAGCCTCCTCCAGGCACCTTC.

In its sample, this clonotype was seen many times. The rearrangement uses TRBV27 and TRBJ2-5; D perhaps matches TRBD1 (6 bases). V was trimmed by 5 bases and J by 6 bases, leaving 22 bases between them. Per the germline V gene, CDR1 is MNHEY and CDR2 is SMNVEV (reference sequence). The CDR3 extends over 16 amino acids. In nucleotides, the CDR3 is TGTGCCAGCAGTCCAATCGACAGGAGACCCCACCAGACCCAGTACTTC. Amino acid sequence: CASSPIDRRPHQTQYF.

The J gene is TRBJ2-2, the V gene TRBV28, with a tentative D call TRBD2 (6 bases). The CDR3 has 16 amino acids. The V end was cut by 2 bases, the J end by 0 bases, with 10 bases between. Germline V gene data show CDR1 as MDHEN and CDR2 as SYDVKM. CDR3 in amino acids: CASSLRPGANTGELFF. CDR3 nucleotides: TGTGCCAGCAGTTTAAGACCGGGGGCGAACACCGGGGAGCTGTTTTTT.

This chain uses TRBV7-8 with TRBJ1-6; D gene uncertain. Germline-derived CDR1 and CDR2 are SGHVS and FQNEAQ. Between the trimmed V and J ends, which lost 3 bases and 6 bases, there was a span of 6 bases. The CDR3 has 13 amino acids. Written as DNA, the CDR3 is TGTGCCAGCAGCTTGGCGCCTAATTCACCCCTCCACTTT. Residues: CASSLAPNSPLHF.

This clonotype was recorded at least ten times. This rearrangement joins TRBV5-6 to TRBJ1-1, with D possibly being TRBD1 (5 bases). Deletions cut 0 bases from V and 2 bases from J, with 11 bases between. Germline-derived CDR1 and CDR2 are SGHDT and YYEEEE. The CDR3 sequence is 15 residues long. The DNA of the CDR3 is TGTGCCAGCAGCTTGGCAGGTAGGGGTAACACTGAAGCTTTCTTT. This sequence encodes CASSLAGRGNTEAFF.

This clonotype was detected ten times or more. The chain joins TRBV3-1 to TRBJ2-2, with 7 bases aligning to TRBD2. CDR1 LGHDT and CDR2 YNNKEL come from the germline V gene (reference sequence). The CDR3 is 18 amino acids. The V segment lost 3 bases and the J segment 2 bases; nucleotides outside the gene matches: 12. CDR3 DNA sequence: TGTGCCAGCAGCCACCACGGAGTTGCGGGGGTTAACACCGGGGAGCTGTTTTTT. Translation gives CASSHHGVAGVNTGELFF. The complete variable domain, with remaining parts taken from reference TRBV3-1 and TRBJ2-2, reads DTAVSQTPKYLVTQMGNDKSIKCEQNLGHDTMYWYKQDSKKFLKIMFSYNNKELIINETVPNRFSPKSPDKAHLNLHINSLELGDSAVYFCASSHHGVAGVNTGELFFGEGSRLTVL.

This clonotype occurred many times. The rearrangement links TRBV19 to TRBJ2-1; D is unresolved. Between the trimmed V and J ends, which lost 5 bases and 6 bases, there was a span of 11 bases. The germline V gene encodes CDR1 LNHDA and CDR2 SQIVND (reference sequence). There are 13 residues in the CDR3. The CDR3 spells CASSFGPANEQFF. CDR3 nucleotides: TGTGCCAGTAGTTTTGGCCCCGCCAATGAGCAGTTCTTC.

This clonotype was observed at least ten times. The rearrangement uses TRBV7-3 and TRBJ2-3; 7 positions match TRBD2. Looked up from germline, CDR1 is SGHTA and CDR2 is FQGTGA. Trimming removed 4 bases from V and 5 bases from J; junction bases left unmatched: 12. This CDR3 has 16 residues. The CDR3 bases are TGTGCCAGCAGCTCTGTTCGGGCGGGAGACTTAGATACGCAGTATTTT. Translated, it gives CASSSVRAGDLDTQYF.

The table lists this clonotype with many counts. The chain couples TRBV5-4 to TRBJ2-3; D gene uncertain. The CDR3 runs to 16 residues. V dropped 4 bases and J dropped 2 bases, with 17 bases sitting between them. CDR1 is SGHNT, CDR2 YYREEE, per germline (reference sequence). CDR3 bases: TGTGCCAGCAGCCCCAAGGCCGACGGAAACACAGATACGCAGTATTTT. Translation gives CASSPKADGNTDTQYF.

In regard to this clonotype: A clone one base away is much larger, so this may be a read error. This CDR3 reads CASSRQGTSATNEKLVF. The CDR3 bases are TGTGCCAGCAGCAGACAGGGGACATCTGCAACTAATGAAAAACTGGTTTTT. This chain connects TRBV6-1 to TRBJ1-4; 8 bases align to TRBD1. Germline CDR1 reads MNHNS; CDR2 reads SASEGT. The CDR3 totals 17 residues.

This clonotype was seen repeatedly, ten times or more. The V and J genes are TRBV2 and TRBJ2-1; 12 bases line up with TRBD2. In germline, CDR1 is SNHLY, CDR2 FYNNEI. The CDR3 length is 15 residues. The trim removed 6 bases at V and 9 bases at J, leaving 9 bases unmatched. CDR3 coding DNA: TGTGCCAGCAGAGAACTAGCGGGAGGAGGTGTTGAGCAGTTCTTC. Translation: CASRELAGGGVEQFF.

This clonotype was recorded many times. This chain uses TRBV6-1 with TRBJ2-1; D possibly corresponds to TRBD2 (7 bases). The CDR3 length is 15 residues. V was clipped by 7 bases and J by 6 bases, with 19 bases between them. Germline V gene sequence: CDR1 MNHNS, CDR2 SASEGT. DNA of the CDR3: TGTGCCAGCATCCCTCGTTGGGGGGGCGGCAATGAGCAGTTCTTC. Its protein product is CASIPRWGGGNEQFF.

The table lists this clonotype with a few counts. A far larger clone lies a single base away; this is likely a read error. The rearrangement links TRBV12-3 or TRBV12-4 to TRBJ2-1; D perhaps matches TRBD1 (5 bases). The CDR3 has 16 amino acids. Trimming left V 5 bases short and J 5 bases short, with 19 bases between. Here the CDR3 reads CASSDKGRGRDNEQFF. The CDR3 nucleotides read TGTGCCAGCAGTGATAAGGGAAGGGGAAGAGACAATGAGCAGTTCTTC.

As regards this clonotype: This may come from a read error, since a much larger clone is one base off. The V gene is TRBV5-1, the J gene TRBJ2-5; D gene ambiguous. In germline, CDR1 is SGHRS, CDR2 YFSETQ. The V and J ends lost 4 bases and 0 bases respectively, with 13 bases between them. The CDR3 covers 15 residues. The CDR3 protein is CASSTGVHYQETQYF. The CDR3 DNA sequence: TGCGCCAGCAGCACCGGTGTGCACTACCAAGAGACCCAGTACTTC.

This clonotype showed up many times. V is TRBV20-1 and J is TRBJ2-1; 7 bases fit TRBD2. Per the germline V gene, CDR1 is DFQATT and CDR2 is SNEGSKA (reference sequence). The CDR3 spans 16 residues. Germline trimming cut 0 bases from V and 6 bases from J; bases unmatched to any gene: 11. CDR3 bases: TGCAGTGCTAGAGATCTTTTGGCGGGAGTGGGCAATGAGCAGTTCTTC. It codes for CSARDLLAGVGNEQFF.

This clonotype was counted many times. The chain combines TRBV29-1 with TRBJ2-3; the match to TRBD2 covers 13 bases. Looked up from germline, CDR1 is SQVTM and CDR2 is ANQGSEA. The CDR3 runs to 16 residues. The V gene end was trimmed by 6 bases and the J gene end by 1 base; junction bases not matched to a gene: 7. CDR3 sequence (DNA): TGCAGCGTCTATACTAGCGGGGGGGCAGGCACAGATACGCAGTATTTT. It specifies CSVYTSGGAGTDTQYF.

This clonotype was seen repeatedly, ten times or more. The V gene is TRBV6-1, the J gene TRBJ2-7; D unclear. The CDR3 runs to 12 residues. CDR1 and CDR2 from the germline V gene are MNHNS and SASEGT. Trimming shortened V by 7 bases and J by 3 bases, and 10 bases separated the two germline ends. The CDR3 DNA follows: TGTGCCAGCACCCCTAGTTTCTACGAGCAGTACTTC. Its protein product is CASTPSFYEQYF.

This clonotype was counted at least ten times. This chain joins TRBV6-2 or TRBV6-3 and TRBJ2-1; 7 bases fit TRBD2. Germline V CDR1 and CDR2: MNHEY, SVGEGT. The CDR3 consists of 15 residues. Germline trimming cut 5 bases from V and 0 bases from J; bases unmatched to any gene: 4. Written as DNA, the CDR3 is TGTGCCAGCAGTAGCGGGGCTAGCTCCTACAATGAGCAGTTCTTC. Translation gives CASSSGASSYNEQFF.

This chain links TRBV6-1 with TRBJ1-2, with 7 nucleotides matching TRBD1. J lost 8 bases, V lost 7 bases, and 10 bases had no gene match. This CDR3 spans 13 amino acids. Germline V gives CDR1 MNHNS, CDR2 SASEGT. CDR3 loop: CASIGGAGKGYTF. CDR3 nucleotides: TGTGCCAGCATAGGGGGCGCCGGGAAGGGCTACACCTTC.

The table lists this clonotype with many counts. The rearrangement links TRBV12-3 or TRBV12-4 to TRBJ2-1; D gene unclear. The CDR3 runs to 11 residues. The ends were cut back, 3 bases at V and 10 bases at J, with 7 bases in the middle. Here the CDR3 DNA reads TGTGCCAGCAGTTTTATTCAGGAGCAGTTCTTC. This sequence encodes CASSFIQEQFF.

This clonotype has at least ten counts. The rearrangement joins TRBV20-1 to TRBJ1-4, with a weak D call TRBD1 (5 bases). Germline assignment: CDR1 DFQATT and CDR2 SNEGSKA (reference sequence). The CDR3 has 13 residues. V lost 6 bases and J 6 bases, leaving 14 bases between the germline ends. CDR3 nucleotides: TGCAGTGCACAGGACGGTGGGGATGAAAAACTGTTTTTT. Amino acids: CSAQDGGDEKLFF.

This clonotype was counted many times. CDR3 sequence: CASSLVGTGSSLNTGELFF. The CDR3 nucleotides are TGTGCCAGCAGCTTAGTTGGGACAGGATCTTCGTTGAACACCGGGGAGCTGTTTTTT. V usage is TRBV7-2 and J usage is TRBJ2-2; 8 bases are shared with TRBD1. With V trimmed by 1 base and J by 1 base, 11 bases remained unmatched. Germline assignment: CDR1 SGHTA and CDR2 FQGNSA. This CDR3 has 19 amino acids.

In its sample, this clonotype was seen once. V usage is TRBV30 and J usage is TRBJ1-2; maybe TRBD1 (6 bases). From germline, CDR1 is GTSNPN and CDR2 SVGIG (reference sequence). The ends were cut back, 3 bases at V and 2 bases at J, with 10 bases in the middle. The CDR3 is made up of 13 amino acids. CDR3 nucleotide sequence: TGTGCCTGGAGGTACAGGGCCAACTATGGCTACACCTTC. Translation: CAWRYRANYGYTF.

The chain links TRBV30 to TRBJ1-3, with D unresolved. Trimming pared 4 bases from V and 8 bases from J, leaving 15 bases between. Germline CDR1 GTSNPN, CDR2 SVGIG (reference sequence). There are 13 residues in the CDR3. DNA for the CDR3: TGTGCCTGGACTCTATGGGAGGACGACACCATATATTTT. Protein sequence: CAWTLWEDDTIYF.

At least ten counts were recorded for this clonotype. This sequence joins TRBV10-3 and TRBJ2-1; 9 nucleotides match TRBD2. The trim removed 8 bases at V and 5 bases at J, leaving 4 bases unmatched. Germline V lookup: CDR1 ENHRY, CDR2 SYGVKD. This CDR3 spans 13 amino acids. DNA of the CDR3: TGTGCCATCTTGGCTAGCGGGGACAATGAGCAGTTCTTC. Its protein product is CAILASGDNEQFF.